The T cell receptor beta chain described here comes from a study of identical twins. The sample holds many counts of this clonotype. CDR1 and CDR2 from the germline V gene are SQVTM and ANQGSEA. The CDR3 has 15 amino acids. The ends were cut back, 6 bases at V and 7 bases at J, with 23 bases in the middle. MiXCR, run by TCRdb on the 5' RACE reads, gives a single entry per CDR3 protein. The sample carries approximately 600,000 distinct CDR3 sequences, about 7.1% recorded once. The same data also contributed to another study, on yellow fever vaccine responses in identical twins. That report adds: Twins reportedly mounted vaccine T cell responses that seemed partly convergent, partly personalized.

The receptor was derived from a woman aged 18-30 years in good health. Material for sequencing was PBMCs. This chain links TRBV29-1 with TRBJ2-3, with D perhaps TRBD1 or TRBD2 (5 bases each). The CDR3 loop is CSVLDRGAGKNTQYF. CDR3 nucleotide sequence: TGCAGCGTGTTAGACCGGGGTGCAGGGAAAAATACGCAGTATTTT.